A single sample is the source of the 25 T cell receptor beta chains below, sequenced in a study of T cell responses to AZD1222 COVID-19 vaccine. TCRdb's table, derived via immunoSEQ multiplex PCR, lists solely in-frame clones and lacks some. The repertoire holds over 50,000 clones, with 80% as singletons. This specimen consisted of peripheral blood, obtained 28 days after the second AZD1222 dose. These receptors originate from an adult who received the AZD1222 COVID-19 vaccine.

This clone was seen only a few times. The CDR3 DNA reads TGTGCCAGCAGCTTGTCCAGGTTCCCCGAGCAGTACTTC. This encodes CASSLSRFPEQYF. V is TRBV5-6 and J is TRBJ2-7; D ambiguous. V was shortened by 1 base and J by 6 bases, with 11 bases between the two germline ends. The CDR3 contains 13 residues. The germline V gene encodes CDR1 SGHDT and CDR2 YYEEEE.

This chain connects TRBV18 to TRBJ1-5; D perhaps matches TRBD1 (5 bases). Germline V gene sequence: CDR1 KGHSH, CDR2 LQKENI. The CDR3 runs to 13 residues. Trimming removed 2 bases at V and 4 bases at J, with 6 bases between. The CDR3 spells CASSPGQNQPQHF. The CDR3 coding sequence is TGTGCCAGCTCACCAGGACAAAATCAGCCCCAGCATTTT.

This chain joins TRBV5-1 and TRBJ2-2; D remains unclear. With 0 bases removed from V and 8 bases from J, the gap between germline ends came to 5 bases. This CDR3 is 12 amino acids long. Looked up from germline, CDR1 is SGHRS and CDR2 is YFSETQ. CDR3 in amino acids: CASSLDMGELFF. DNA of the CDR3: TGCGCCAGCAGCTTGGACATGGGGGAGCTGTTTTTT.

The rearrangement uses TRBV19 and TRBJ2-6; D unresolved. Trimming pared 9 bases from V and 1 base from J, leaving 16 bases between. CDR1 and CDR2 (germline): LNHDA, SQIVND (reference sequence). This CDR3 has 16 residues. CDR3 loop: CASMSGLSSGANVLTF. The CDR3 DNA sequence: TGTGCCAGCATGTCGGGCCTTAGTTCTGGGGCCAACGTCCTGACTTTC.

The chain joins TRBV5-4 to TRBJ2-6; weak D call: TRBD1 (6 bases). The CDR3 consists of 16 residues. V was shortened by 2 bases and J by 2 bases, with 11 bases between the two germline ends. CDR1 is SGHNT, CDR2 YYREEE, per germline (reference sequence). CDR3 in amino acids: CASSLTTGTGANVLTF. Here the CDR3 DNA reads TGTGCCAGCAGCTTAACTACAGGGACTGGGGCCAACGTCCTGACTTTC.

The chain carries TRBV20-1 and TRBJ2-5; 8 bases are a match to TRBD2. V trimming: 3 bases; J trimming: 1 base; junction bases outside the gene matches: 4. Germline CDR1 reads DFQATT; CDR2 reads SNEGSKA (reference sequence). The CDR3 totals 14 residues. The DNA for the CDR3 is TGCAGTGCTAGTCTAGCGGGCGCCCAAGAGACCCAGTACTTC. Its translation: CSASLAGAQETQYF.

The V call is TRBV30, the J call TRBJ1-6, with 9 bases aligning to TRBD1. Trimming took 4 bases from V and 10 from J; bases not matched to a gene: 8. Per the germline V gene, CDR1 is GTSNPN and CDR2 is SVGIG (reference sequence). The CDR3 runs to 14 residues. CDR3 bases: TGTGCCTGGACGGGGGACAGGGTGGAATCACCCCTCCACTTT. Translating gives CAWTGDRVESPLHF. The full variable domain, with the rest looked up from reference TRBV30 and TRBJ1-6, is SQTIHQWPATLVQPVGSPLSLECTVEGTSNPNLYWYRQAAGRGLQLLFYSVGIGQISSEVPQNLSASRPQDRQFILSSKKLLLSDSGFYLCAWTGDRVESPLHFGNGTRLTVT.

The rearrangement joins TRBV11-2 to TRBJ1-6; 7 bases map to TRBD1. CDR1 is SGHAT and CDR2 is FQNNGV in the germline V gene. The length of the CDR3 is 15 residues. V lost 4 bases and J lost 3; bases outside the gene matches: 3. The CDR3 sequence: CASSSGQDYNSPLHF. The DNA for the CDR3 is TGTGCCAGCAGCTCAGGACAGGACTATAATTCACCCCTCCACTTT.

The CDR3 reads CASSFTEDSPLHF. CDR3 DNA: TGTGCCAGCAGCTTCACGGAAGATTCACCCCTCCACTTT. The chain carries TRBV11-2 and TRBJ1-6; D is undetermined. This CDR3 region has 13 residues. Germline lookup yields CDR1 SGHAT and CDR2 FQNNGV. Trimming shortened V by 3 bases and J by 8 bases, and 8 bases separated the two germline ends. The full variable domain, its missing parts supplied by reference TRBV11-2 and TRBJ1-6, is EAGVAQSPRYKIIEKRQSVAFWCNPISGHATLYWYQQILGQGPKLLIQFQNNGVVDDSQLPKDRFSAERLKGVDSTLKIQPAKLEDSAVYLCASSFTEDSPLHFGNGTRLTVT.

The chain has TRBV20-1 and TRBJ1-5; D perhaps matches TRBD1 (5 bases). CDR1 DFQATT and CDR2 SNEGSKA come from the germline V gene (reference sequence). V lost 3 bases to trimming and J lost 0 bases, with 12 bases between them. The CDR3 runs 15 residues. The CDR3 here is CSASLAGISNQPQHF. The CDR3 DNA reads TGCAGTGCTAGTTTGGCAGGGATTAGCAATCAGCCCCAGCATTTT.

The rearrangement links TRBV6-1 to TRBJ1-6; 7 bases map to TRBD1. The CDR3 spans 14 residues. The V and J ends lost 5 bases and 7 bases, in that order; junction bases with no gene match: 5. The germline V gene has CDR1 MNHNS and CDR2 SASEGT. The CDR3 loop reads CASSPTGPNSPLHF. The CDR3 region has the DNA TGTGCCAGCAGTCCGACAGGGCCAAATTCACCCCTCCACTTT.

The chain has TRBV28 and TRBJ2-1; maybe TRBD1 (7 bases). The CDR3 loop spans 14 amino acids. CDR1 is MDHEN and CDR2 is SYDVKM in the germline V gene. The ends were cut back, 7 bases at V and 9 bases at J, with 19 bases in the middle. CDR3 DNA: TGTGCCAGCACTTCTTTATACAGGGGAGGTGAGCAGTTCTTC. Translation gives CASTSLYRGGEQFF. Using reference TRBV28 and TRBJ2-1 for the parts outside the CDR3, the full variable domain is DVKVTQSSRYLVKRTGEKVFLECVQDMDHENMFWYRQDPGLGLRLIYFSYDVKMKEKGDIPEGYSVSREKKERFSLILESASTNQTSMYLCASTSLYRGGEQFFGPGTRLTVL.

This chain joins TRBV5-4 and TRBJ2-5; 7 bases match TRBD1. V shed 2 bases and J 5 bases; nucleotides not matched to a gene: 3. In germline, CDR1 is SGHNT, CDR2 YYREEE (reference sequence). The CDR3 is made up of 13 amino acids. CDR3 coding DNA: TGTGCCAGCAGCTTCGCGACAGGGGAGACCCAGTACTTC. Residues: CASSFATGETQYF.

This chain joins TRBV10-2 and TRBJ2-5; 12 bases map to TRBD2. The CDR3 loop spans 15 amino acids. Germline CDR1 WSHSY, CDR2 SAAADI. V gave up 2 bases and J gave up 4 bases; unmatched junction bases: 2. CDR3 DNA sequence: TGCGCCAGCAGTGAGCCGGGACTAGCGGGAGAGACCCAGTACTTC. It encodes CASSEPGLAGETQYF.

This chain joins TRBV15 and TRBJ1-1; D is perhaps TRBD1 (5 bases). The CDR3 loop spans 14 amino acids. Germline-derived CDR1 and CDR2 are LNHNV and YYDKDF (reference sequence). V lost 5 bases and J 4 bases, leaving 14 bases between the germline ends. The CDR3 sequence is CATSGPPGFTEAFF. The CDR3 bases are TGTGCCACCAGCGGCCCACCAGGGTTCACTGAAGCTTTCTTT.

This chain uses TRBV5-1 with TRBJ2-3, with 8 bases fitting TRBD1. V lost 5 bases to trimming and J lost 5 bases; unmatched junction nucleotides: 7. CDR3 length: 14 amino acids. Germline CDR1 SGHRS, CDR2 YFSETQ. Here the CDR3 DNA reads TGCGCCAGCAGGGCAGGGGGCAAGGGAGATACGCAGTATTTT. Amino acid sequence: CASRAGGKGDTQYF.

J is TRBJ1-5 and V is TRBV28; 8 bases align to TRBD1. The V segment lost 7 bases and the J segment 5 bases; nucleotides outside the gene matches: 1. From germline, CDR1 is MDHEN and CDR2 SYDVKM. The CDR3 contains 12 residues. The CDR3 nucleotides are TGTGCCAGCACCAGGGGGCATCAGCCCCAGCATTTT. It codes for CASTRGHQPQHF.

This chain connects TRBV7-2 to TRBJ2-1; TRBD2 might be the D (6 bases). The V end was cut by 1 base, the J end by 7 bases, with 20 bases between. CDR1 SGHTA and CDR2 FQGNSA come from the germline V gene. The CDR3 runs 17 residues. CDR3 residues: CASSLEGGSGIGNEQFF. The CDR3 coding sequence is TGTGCCAGCAGCTTAGAGGGAGGTAGCGGAATCGGAAATGAGCAGTTCTTC.

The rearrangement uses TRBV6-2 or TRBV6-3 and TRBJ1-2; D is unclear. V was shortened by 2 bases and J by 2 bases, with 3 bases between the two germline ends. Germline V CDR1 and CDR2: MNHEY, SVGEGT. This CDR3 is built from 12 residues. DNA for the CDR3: TGTGCCAGCAGTTACGTCAACTATGGCTACACCTTC. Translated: CASSYVNYGYTF.

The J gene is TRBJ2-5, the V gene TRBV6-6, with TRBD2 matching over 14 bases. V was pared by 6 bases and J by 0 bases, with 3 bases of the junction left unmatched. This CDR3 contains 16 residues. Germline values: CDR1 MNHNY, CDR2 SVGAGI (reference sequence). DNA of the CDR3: TGTGCCAGCAGAGGGACTAGCGGGGGCCACCAAGAGACCCAGTACTTC. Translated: CASRGTSGGHQETQYF.

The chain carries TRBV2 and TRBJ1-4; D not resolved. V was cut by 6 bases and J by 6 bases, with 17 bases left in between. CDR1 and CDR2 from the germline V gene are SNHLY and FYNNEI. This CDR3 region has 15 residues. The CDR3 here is CASRPPMVYYEKLFF. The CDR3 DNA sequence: TGTGCCAGCAGGCCCCCGATGGTTTATTATGAAAAACTGTTTTTT.

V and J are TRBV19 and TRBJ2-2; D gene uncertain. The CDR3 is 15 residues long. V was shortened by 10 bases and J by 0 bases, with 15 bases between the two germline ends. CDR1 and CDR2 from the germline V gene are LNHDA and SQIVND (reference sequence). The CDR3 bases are TGTGCCACCAGAGGCGATCTTCCGAACACCGGGGAGCTGTTTTTT. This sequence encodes CATRGDLPNTGELFF. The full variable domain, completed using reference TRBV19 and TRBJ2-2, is DGGITQSPKYLFRKEGQNVTLSCEQNLNHDAMYWYRQDPGQGLRLIYYSQIVNDFQKGDIAEGYSVSREKKESFPLTVTSAQKNPTAFYLCATRGDLPNTGELFFGEGSRLTVL.

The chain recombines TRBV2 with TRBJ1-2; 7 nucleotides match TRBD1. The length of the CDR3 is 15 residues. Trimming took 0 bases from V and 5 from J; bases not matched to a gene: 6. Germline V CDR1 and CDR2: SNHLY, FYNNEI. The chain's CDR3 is CASSEAKGASYGYTF. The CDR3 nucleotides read TGTGCCAGCAGTGAAGCGAAGGGGGCAAGTTATGGCTACACCTTC.

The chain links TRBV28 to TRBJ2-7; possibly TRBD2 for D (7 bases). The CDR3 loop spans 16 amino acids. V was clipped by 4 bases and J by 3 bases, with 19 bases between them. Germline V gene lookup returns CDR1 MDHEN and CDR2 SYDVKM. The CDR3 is CASSSRGGAAHYEQYV. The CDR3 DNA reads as TGTGCCAGCAGTTCCCGAGGGGGGGCGGCCCACTACGAGCAGTACGTC.

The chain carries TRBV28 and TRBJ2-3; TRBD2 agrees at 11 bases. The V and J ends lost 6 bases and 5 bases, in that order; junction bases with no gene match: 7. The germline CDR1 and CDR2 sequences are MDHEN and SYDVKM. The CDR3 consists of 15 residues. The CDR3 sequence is CASRPSGGTGDTQYF. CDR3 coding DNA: TGTGCCAGCAGGCCTAGCGGGGGGACCGGAGATACGCAGTATTTT.